This T cell receptor (beta chain) was retrieved from a study of beta chain features in type 1 diabetes. Study-wide results and caveats: TCRB repertoires of naive, central memory and Treg cells appeared more similar among patients than among healthy donors.

The ends were cut back, 6 bases at V and 1 base at J, with 16 bases in the middle. The germline V gene encodes CDR1 LGHNA and CDR2 YNFKEQ. This CDR3 has 16 amino acids. cDNA synthesis used the whole RNA isolate, giving expressed TCRB sequences. Approximately 3.5 million reads per sample were averaged for naive, central memory and regulatory samples. TCRdb's copy holds only in-frame clones and misses some; the assay was immunoSEQ multiplex PCR. The data show fewer than 650,000 clones, with about 14% seen just once and about 0.093% held by the top ten. On this clone: No antigen is known for it.

Sequences were obtained from naive CD4+ T cells from blood. The TCR comes from a man aged 18 to 30 in good health. The rearrangement joins TRBV4-2 to TRBJ2-4, with a tentative D call TRBD1 (6 bases). Here the CDR3 DNA reads TGTGCCAGCAGTCATCTTGGGGGCGCGGCCAAAAACATTCAGTACTTC. This sequence encodes CASSHLGGAAKNIQYF.